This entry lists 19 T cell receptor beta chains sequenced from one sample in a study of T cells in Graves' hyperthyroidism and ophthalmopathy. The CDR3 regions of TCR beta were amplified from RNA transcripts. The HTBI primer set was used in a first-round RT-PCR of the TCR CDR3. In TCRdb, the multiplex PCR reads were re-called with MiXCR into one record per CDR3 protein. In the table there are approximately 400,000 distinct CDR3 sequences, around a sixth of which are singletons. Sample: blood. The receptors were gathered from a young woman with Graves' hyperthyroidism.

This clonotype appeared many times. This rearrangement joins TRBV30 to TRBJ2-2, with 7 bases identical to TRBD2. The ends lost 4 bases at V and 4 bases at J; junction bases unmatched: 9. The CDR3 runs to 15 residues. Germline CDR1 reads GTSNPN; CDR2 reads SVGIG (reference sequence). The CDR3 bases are TGTGCCTGGAATCGGGCGGGAGCGGTCACCGGGGAGCTGTTTTTT. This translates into CAWNRAGAVTGELFF.

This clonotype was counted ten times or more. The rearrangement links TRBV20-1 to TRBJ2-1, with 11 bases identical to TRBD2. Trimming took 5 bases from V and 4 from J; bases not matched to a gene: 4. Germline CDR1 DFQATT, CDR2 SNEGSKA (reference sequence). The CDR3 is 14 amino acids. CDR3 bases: TGCAGTGCTTCCCTAGCGGGGGGATACAATGAGCAGTTCTTC. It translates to CSASLAGGYNEQFF.

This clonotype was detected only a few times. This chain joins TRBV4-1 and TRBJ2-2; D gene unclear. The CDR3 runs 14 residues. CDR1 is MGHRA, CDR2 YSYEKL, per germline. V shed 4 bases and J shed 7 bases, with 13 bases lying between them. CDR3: CASSPIRMGGELFF. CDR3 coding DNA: TGCGCCAGCAGCCCCATCCGCATGGGCGGGGAGCTGTTTTTT.

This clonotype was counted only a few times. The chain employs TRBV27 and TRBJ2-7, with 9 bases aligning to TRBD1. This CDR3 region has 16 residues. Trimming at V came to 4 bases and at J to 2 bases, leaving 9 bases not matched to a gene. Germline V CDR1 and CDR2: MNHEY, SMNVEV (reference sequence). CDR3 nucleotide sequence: TGTGCCAGCAGTTCCTCCGGGACAGGGTACCCCTACGAGCAGTACTTC. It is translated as CASSSSGTGYPYEQYF.

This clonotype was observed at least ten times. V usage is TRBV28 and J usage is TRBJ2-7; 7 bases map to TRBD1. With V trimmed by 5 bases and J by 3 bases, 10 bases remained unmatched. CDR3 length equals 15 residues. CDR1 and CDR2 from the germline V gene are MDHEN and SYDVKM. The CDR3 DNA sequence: TGTGCCAGCAGTGTCAATGACAGGGTTGGCTACGAGCAGTACTTC. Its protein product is CASSVNDRVGYEQYF.

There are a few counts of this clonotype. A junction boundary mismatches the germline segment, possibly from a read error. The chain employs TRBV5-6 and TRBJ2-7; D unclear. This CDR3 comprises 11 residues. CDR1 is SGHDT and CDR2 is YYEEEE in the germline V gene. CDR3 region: CTSSLAYEQYF. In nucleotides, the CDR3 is TGTACCAGCAGCTTGGCCTACGAGCAGTACTTC.

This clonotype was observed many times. The CDR3 DNA is TGCGCCAGCAGCTTGGCCCAGGCAGGGCATGGCTACACCTTC. This translates into CASSLAQAGHGYTF. The V gene is TRBV5-1, the J gene TRBJ1-2, with D tentatively TRBD1 (5 bases). The germline CDR1 and CDR2 sequences are SGHRS and YFSETQ. The CDR3 sequence is 14 residues long. With 0 bases removed from V and 6 bases from J, the gap between germline ends came to 12 bases.

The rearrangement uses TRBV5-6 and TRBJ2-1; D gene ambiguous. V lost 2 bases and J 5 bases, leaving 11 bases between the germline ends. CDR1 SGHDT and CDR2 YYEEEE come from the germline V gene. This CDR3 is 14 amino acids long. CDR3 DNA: TGTGCCAGCAGCTTTCTGGGCTATAACAATGAGCAGTTCTTC. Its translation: CASSFLGYNNEQFF.

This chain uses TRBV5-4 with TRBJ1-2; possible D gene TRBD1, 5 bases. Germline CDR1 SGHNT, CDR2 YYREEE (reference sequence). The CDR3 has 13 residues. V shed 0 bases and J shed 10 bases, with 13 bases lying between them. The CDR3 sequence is CASSLVGGFDYTF. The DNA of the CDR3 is TGTGCCAGCAGCTTGGTGGGGGGATTTGACTACACCTTC.

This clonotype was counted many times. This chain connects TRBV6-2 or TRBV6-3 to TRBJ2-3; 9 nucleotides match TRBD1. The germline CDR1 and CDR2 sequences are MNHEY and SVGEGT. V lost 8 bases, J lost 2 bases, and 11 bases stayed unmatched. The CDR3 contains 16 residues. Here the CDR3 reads CASGSGTGFFTDTQYF. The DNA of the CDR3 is TGTGCCAGCGGATCCGGGACAGGGTTTTTCACAGATACGCAGTATTTT.

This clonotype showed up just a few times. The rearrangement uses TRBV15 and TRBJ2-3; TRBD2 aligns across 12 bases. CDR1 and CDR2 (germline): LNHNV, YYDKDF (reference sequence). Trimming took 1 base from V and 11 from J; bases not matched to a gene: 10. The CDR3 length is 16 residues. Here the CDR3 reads CATSRGLAGELGRQYF. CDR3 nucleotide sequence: TGTGCCACCAGCAGAGGACTAGCGGGGGAGTTGGGGAGGCAGTATTTT.

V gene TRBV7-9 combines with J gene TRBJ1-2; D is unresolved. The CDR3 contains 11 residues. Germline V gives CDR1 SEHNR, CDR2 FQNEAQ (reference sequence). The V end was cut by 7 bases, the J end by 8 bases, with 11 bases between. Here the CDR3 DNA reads TGTGCCAGCACCGTGGCTAGCGGCTACACCTTC. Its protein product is CASTVASGYTF.

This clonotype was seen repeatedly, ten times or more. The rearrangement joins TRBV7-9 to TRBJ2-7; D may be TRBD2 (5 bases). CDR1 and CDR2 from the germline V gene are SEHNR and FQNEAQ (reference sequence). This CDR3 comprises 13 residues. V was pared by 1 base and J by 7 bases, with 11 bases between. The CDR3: CASSLGPSREQYF. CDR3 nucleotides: TGTGCCAGCAGCTTAGGACCTAGCCGGGAGCAGTACTTC.

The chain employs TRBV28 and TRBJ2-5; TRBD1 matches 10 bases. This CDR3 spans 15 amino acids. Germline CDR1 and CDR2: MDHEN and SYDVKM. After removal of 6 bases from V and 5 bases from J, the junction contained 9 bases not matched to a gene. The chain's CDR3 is CASSIPGTGEETQYF. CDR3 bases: TGTGCCAGCAGCATTCCCGGGACAGGGGAGGAGACCCAGTACTTC. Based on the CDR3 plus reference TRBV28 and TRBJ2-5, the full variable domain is DVKVTQSSRYLVKRTGEKVFLECVQDMDHENMFWYRQDPGLGLRLIYFSYDVKMKEKGDIPEGYSVSREKKERFSLILESASTNQTSMYLCASSIPGTGEETQYFGPGTRLLVL.

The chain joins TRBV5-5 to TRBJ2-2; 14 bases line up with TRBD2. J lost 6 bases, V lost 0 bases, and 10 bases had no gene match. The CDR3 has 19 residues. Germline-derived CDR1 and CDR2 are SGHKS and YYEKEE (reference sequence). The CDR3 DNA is TGTGCCAGCAGCTTGGAACACCGACTAGCGGGGGGGCTTGCCGGGGAGCTGTTTTTT. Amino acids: CASSLEHRLAGGLAGELFF.

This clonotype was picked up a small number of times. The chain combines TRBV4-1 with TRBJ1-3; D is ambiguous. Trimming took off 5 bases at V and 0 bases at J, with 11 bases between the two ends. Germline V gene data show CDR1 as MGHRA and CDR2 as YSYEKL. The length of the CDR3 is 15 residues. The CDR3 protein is CASSVGSFSGNTIYF. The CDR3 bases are TGCGCCAGCAGCGTAGGATCGTTCTCTGGAAACACCATATATTTT.

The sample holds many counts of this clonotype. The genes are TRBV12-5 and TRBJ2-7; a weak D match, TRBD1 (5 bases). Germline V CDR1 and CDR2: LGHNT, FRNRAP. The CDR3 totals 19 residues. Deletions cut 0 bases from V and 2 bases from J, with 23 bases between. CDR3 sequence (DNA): TGTGCTAGTGGTTTGGTATTGTTTTGGTCGCAGGGTTATCCCTACGAGCAGTACTTC. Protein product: CASGLVLFWSQGYPYEQYF.

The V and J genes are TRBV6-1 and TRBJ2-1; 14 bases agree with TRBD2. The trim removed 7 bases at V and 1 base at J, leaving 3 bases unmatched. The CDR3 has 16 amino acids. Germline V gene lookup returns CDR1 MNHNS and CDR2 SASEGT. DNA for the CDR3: TGTGCCAGCACAAGGACTAGCGGGAGGTCCTACAATGAGCAGTTCTTC. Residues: CASTRTSGRSYNEQFF.

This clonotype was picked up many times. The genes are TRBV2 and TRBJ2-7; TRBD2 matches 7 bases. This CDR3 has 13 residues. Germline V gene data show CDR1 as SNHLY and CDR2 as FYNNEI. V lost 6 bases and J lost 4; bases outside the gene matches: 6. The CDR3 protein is CASSDRTSYEQYF. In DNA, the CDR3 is TGTGCCAGCAGCGACCGGACTAGTTACGAGCAGTACTTC.